This TCR beta chain was sequenced in a study of T-cell memory formation after mild COVID-19. Study results and limitations: The main location of contracting CD4+ clones was CM and EM, and that of contracting CD8+ clones was EMRA. Contracting clones, day 15 to 85, had balanced CD4/CD8, and later expanders favored CD4+.

Trimming shortened V by 3 bases and J by 3 bases, and 14 bases separated the two germline ends. The length of the CDR3 is 15 residues. Looked up from germline, CDR1 is MGHRA and CDR2 is YSYEKL. TCR alpha and TCR beta cDNA libraries carrying sample barcodes and UMIs came from 5'RACE with constant-segment primers. MiXCR, applied by TCRdb to the 5' RACE reads, yields one record per CDR3 protein. Among roughly 500,000 distinct CDR3 sequences listed, 20% were seen once. On this clonotype: As yet, its antigen is unknown.

Sequenced sample: PBMCs or a T cell subset sorted from them (not recorded which). This clonotype originated in an adult woman who had mild COVID-19 (a few samples of this study predate the infection). Cell type and time point are not known. The V call is TRBV4-1, the J call TRBJ1-1; tentative D call: TRBD1 (5 bases). Here the CDR3 reads CASSHSGEMDTEAFF. The CDR3 region has the DNA TGCGCCAGCAGCCATTCGGGGGAAATGGACACTGAAGCTTTCTTT.